This T cell receptor beta chain was profiled in a study of T-cell reconstitution after alpha-beta-depleted transplantation in children. Points from the study as a whole: TCRbeta diversity was high at day 60 in some patients (a result of surviving recipient T cells and thymic progenitors). Expanded clones from the graft, numbering several hundred, reportedly supplied alpha-beta T cells about two months after transplant.

This clonotype was seen at least ten times. The antigen remains unidentified. Preparation of the TCRbeta library used unique molecular identifiers. TCRdb independently ran MiXCR on the PCR reads; one entry per CDR3 protein. The sample holds fewer than 1 million distinct CDR3 sequences, around 15% seen once. This TCR was sampled from a male patient younger than 18 who had a stem cell transplant for acute lymphoblastic leukemia, so the T cells may come from the graft donor. The sequenced sample was PBMCs, mostly from graft donor cells, obtained 360 days after TCRalphabeta/CD19-depleted stem cell transplant.

CDR3 loop: CASSQDGGNGNTIYF. Here the CDR3 DNA reads TGTGCCAGCAGCCAAGATGGGGGGAATGGAAACACCATATATTTT. V is TRBV4-2 and J is TRBJ1-3; perhaps TRBD1 as D (5 bases). V lost 0 bases to trimming and J lost 3 bases, with 9 bases between them. Germline CDR1 reads LGHNA; CDR2 reads YNFKEQ. There are 15 residues in the CDR3.